This TCR beta chain appears in the sequencing data of a study of blood T cell repertoires in COVID-19. For the study at large: T cells, B-cell-depleted T cells, or PBMCs provided the cDNA or gDNA that served as material.

V lost 1 base to trimming and J lost 7 bases, with 11 bases between them. The CDR3 has 14 amino acids. Germline V CDR1 and CDR2: SGHTA, FQGNSA. Original processing notes: The assay estimated nucleated cells by amplifying reference gene primers. Data came from immunoSEQ multiplex PCR; TCRdb stores just in-frame clones and leaves some out. The D gene and trimming were derived from the DNA, and the V and J assignments and clone size from that table. The sample records 250,000 to 300,000 clones, approximately 91% being singletons. The rearrangement uses TRBV7-2 and TRBJ1-5; D remains unclear. Sequenced input: peripheral blood. The TCR sequence derives from a woman aged 60-70 years with acute or convalescent COVID-19. The CDR3 nucleotides read TGTGCCAGCAGCTTAGAACGGGGTGGGCAGCCCCAGCATTTT. Translated, it gives CASSLERGGQPQHF.